A selection of T cell receptor beta chains follows, all from one sample in a study of blood T cell repertoires in COVID-19. Produced via immunoSEQ multiplex PCR; TCRdb's table is partial and in-frame only. This sample has 65,000 to 70,000 clones; approximately 86% occur once, and the top ten carry 16%. Material for sequencing was peripheral blood. These TCRs come from a middle-aged man with COVID-19, enrolled during active disease. Both conserved end residues are part of each CDR3. The order of the fields is D gene, V gene, J gene, clone size, CDR3 length, CDR3 protein, CDR3 DNA. D genes are given only for firm matches. Clone size is stated in some rows and not others, as once, few, many or a class when expanded.

TRBD2	TRBV5-1	TRBJ2-1	-	15	CASSLEIAGGNEQFF	TGCGCCAGCAGCTTGGAGATAGCGGGGGGCAATGAGCAGTTCTTC
-	TRBV6-5	TRBJ1-1	-	15	CASSYNYLGGTEAFF	TGTGCCAGCAGTTACAATTATCTGGGAGGAACTGAAGCTTTCTTT
-	TRBV11-2	TRBJ1-4	-	15	CASSARTALNEKLFF	TGTGCCAGCAGCGCACGGACAGCCCTAAATGAAAAACTGTTTTTT
-	TRBV24-1	TRBJ1-5	few	15	CATSAGRNSNQPQHF	TGTGCCACCAGTGCTGGCAGAAATAGCAATCAGCCCCAGCATTTT
-	TRBV7-9	TRBJ2-3	-	15	CASSYSSTYTDTQYF	TGTGCCAGCAGCTACTCTAGCACCTACACAGATACGCAGTATTTT
-	TRBV1	TRBJ2-2	-	18	CTSSQDNRGRCVTGELFF	TGCACCAGCAGCCAAGATAACAGGGGGCGGTGTGTAACCGGGGAGCTGTTTTTT
-	TRBV5-4	TRBJ1-6	-	15	CASSLQGVLYSPLHF	TGTGCCAGCAGCTTGCAAGGGGTTCTTTATTCACCCCTCCACTTT
-	TRBV12-1	TRBJ2-3	-	14	CASSFKASYDTQYF	TGTGCCAGCAGCTTTAAGGCTAGCTACGATACGCAGTATTTT
TRBD1	TRBV19	TRBJ2-2	once	15	CASKWGRGRSGELFF	TGTGCCAGTAAATGGGGCAGGGGGCGTTCCGGGGAGCTGTTTTTT
-	TRBV5-1	TRBJ1-5	-	15	CASSLEGQGNQPQHF	TGCGCCAGCAGCTTGGAGGGGCAGGGGAATCAGCCCCAGCATTTT
TRBD1	TRBV5-4	TRBJ1-2	once	14	CASSRTGDNYGYTF	TGTGCCAGCAGCCGGACAGGGGATAACTATGGCTACACCTTC
TRBD2	TRBV27	TRBJ2-2	-	18	CASTRLTISGTNTGELFF	TGTGCCAGCACCCGACTCACCATTAGCGGGACGAACACCGGGGAGCTGTTTTTT
-	TRBV6-6	TRBJ1-6	-	14	CASSYPGASSPLHF	TGTGCCAGCAGTTATCCTGGAGCTTCTTCACCCCTCCACTTT